This TCR beta chain was identified in a study of cytomegalovirus exposure and HLA in healthy donors. Study-wide context: It was reported in a later analysis that the same platform had been used for the 120 validation repertoires as for the 550 to 700 first-cohort repertoires.

Profiled with immunoSEQ multiplex PCR; TCRdb holds only in-frame clones, not every one. This sample has some 45,000 clones, with 80% to 95% found just once. V shed 2 bases and J shed 0 bases, with 6 bases lying between them. CDR3 size: 14 residues. The V gene's germline CDR1 is SGHRS and CDR2 YFSETQ. The genes are TRBV5-1 and TRBJ2-1; D possibly corresponds to TRBD2 (5 bases). The receptor's source is a man between 18 and 35 years old in good health and CMV-seronegative. The specimen sequenced was PBMCs. CDR3 sequence (DNA): TGCGCCAGCAGCTTAGCGGACTCCTACAATGAGCAGTTCTTC. Its translation: CASSLADSYNEQFF.